Included here is one T cell receptor beta chain sequence, with context. The CDR3 extends 3 residues past the end of the read, so its final part is completed from the germline J gene. The germline CDR1 and CDR2 sequences are KGHSH and LQKENI. CDR3 length: 14 amino acids. Trimming pared 3 bases from V and 7 bases from J, leaving 13 bases between. The assay was immunoSEQ multiplex PCR, and TCRdb's table has in-frame clones only and misses some. Listed are roughly 28,000 clones; around 10% falls within the top ten. The sample originates from a study of T cells in women clearing cervical HPV infection. The rearrangement joins TRBV18 to TRBJ2-1, with D possibly TRBD1 on 6 matching bases. The source of this sequence is a woman between 18 and 70 years old with a cervical HPV16 infection that either progressed to CIN3+ or cleared (not recorded which). Material for sequencing was blood buffy coat. CDR3 residues: CASSPTGIRNEQFF. The CDR3 bases that were read are TGTGCCAGCTCACCCACAGGGATAAGGAATGAG.